This entry lists 26 T cell receptor beta chains sequenced from one sample in a study of shared T cell receptors in the human thymus. Clones were read by immunoSEQ multiplex PCR, and TCRdb kept only the in-frame ones, dropping some. The sample holds about 400,000 clones, approximately 95% seen once. The sample consisted of thymocytes. The receptors originated from a human donor.

The chain carries TRBV27 and TRBJ2-7, with D possibly being TRBD1 (6 bases). The germline V and J ends were trimmed by 5 bases and 7 bases, with 27 bases remaining between them. The CDR3 totals 17 residues. Germline V lookup: CDR1 MNHEY, CDR2 SMNVEV (reference sequence). This CDR3 is CASSRLKAGPTRGEQYF. The CDR3 nucleotides are TGTGCCAGCAGTCGTTTGAAGGCGGGTCCCACGAGGGGGGAGCAGTACTTC.

The chain uses TRBV7-2 and TRBJ1-2, with unresolved D. CDR1 is SGHTA, CDR2 FQGNSA, per germline. The CDR3 spans 13 residues. V was cut by 7 bases and J by 8 bases, with 17 bases left in between. The CDR3 loop reads CASIGRHSRGYTF. The CDR3 coding sequence is TGTGCCAGCATAGGCAGGCACAGTAGGGGCTACACCTTC.

This clone was counted only a few times. The genes are TRBV29-1 and TRBJ1-1; the D is unclear. Germline CDR1 is SQVTM and CDR2 is ANQGSEA. Trimming shortened V by 4 bases and J by 4 bases, and 13 bases separated the two germline ends. The CDR3 extends over 13 amino acids. The CDR3 is CSVGVIYCTEAFF. The CDR3 DNA reads TGCAGCGTTGGTGTGATCTATTGCACTGAAGCTTTCTTT.

This chain connects TRBV5-5 to TRBJ2-7; D is perhaps TRBD1 or TRBD2 (5 bases each). V gave up 1 base and J gave up 7 bases, with 21 bases separating them. The CDR3 spans 16 residues. Per germline, CDR1 SGHKS and CDR2 YYEKEE (reference sequence). In DNA form, the CDR3 reads TGTGCCAGCAGCTTGACAACCGGGACGGGTGCTGTTGAGCAGTACTTC. Protein: CASSLTTGTGAVEQYF.

CDR3 in amino acids: CASSLPRISTDTQYF. CDR3 in DNA: TGTGCCAGCAGTTTACCCAGAATCAGCACAGATACGCAGTATTTT. The chain uses TRBV27 and TRBJ2-3; D unclear. Germline V CDR1 and CDR2: MNHEY, SMNVEV (reference sequence). The CDR3 loop spans 15 amino acids. Trimming removed 2 bases at V and 0 bases at J, with 9 bases between.

The gene calls are TRBV18 and TRBJ2-7; TRBD2 agrees at 8 bases. The CDR3 sequence is 16 residues long. V shed 0 bases and J 0 bases; nucleotides not matched to a gene: 4. Germline assignment: CDR1 KGHSH and CDR2 LQKENI. The CDR3 is CASSPPQRGTSYEQYF. The CDR3, as DNA: TGTGCCAGCTCACCACCGCAGCGGGGGACCTCCTACGAGCAGTACTTC.

The genes are TRBV5-1 and TRBJ2-2; 16 bases line up with TRBD2. CDR1 and CDR2 (germline): SGHRS, YFSETQ. CDR3 size: 20 residues. The V segment lost 3 bases and the J segment 1 base; nucleotides outside the gene matches: 9. The CDR3: CASSSYTGLAGGVNTGELFF. The CDR3 DNA sequence: TGCGCCAGCAGCTCTTATACGGGACTAGCGGGAGGGGTGAACACCGGGGAGCTGTTTTTT.

The chain carries TRBV11-2 and TRBJ1-2, with D possibly matching TRBD1 (6 bases). Looked up from germline, CDR1 is SGHAT and CDR2 is FQNNGV. This CDR3 has 15 amino acids. Trimming took 5 bases from V and 0 from J, leaving 13 bases between them. CDR3 DNA: TGTGCCAGCAGCCCCAGGGGTCCCACTAACTATGGCTACACCTTC. It yields the protein CASSPRGPTNYGYTF.

J is TRBJ2-3 and V is TRBV5-4; TRBD2 is a possible D gene (6 bases). The V and J ends lost 4 bases and 1 base respectively, with 19 bases between them. The CDR3 is 17 amino acids. Germline CDR1 is SGHNT and CDR2 is YYREEE (reference sequence). The CDR3 region is CASSELGGAVGTDTQYF. The CDR3 region has the DNA TGTGCCAGCAGCGAGTTGGGGGGAGCGGTGGGCACAGATACGCAGTATTTT.

In its sample, this clone was seen a few times. This chain connects TRBV7-9 to TRBJ1-1; no clear D gene. There are 12 residues in the CDR3. Trimming cost V 6 bases and J 0 bases, with 5 bases left between them. Germline V gene sequence: CDR1 SEHNR, CDR2 FQNEAQ (reference sequence). The CDR3 reads CASRILNTEAFF. In DNA form, the CDR3 reads TGTGCCAGCAGAATACTGAACACTGAAGCTTTCTTT.

The chain recombines TRBV19 with TRBJ1-1; TRBD1 agrees at 9 bases. CDR3 length: 17 residues. CDR1 is LNHDA, CDR2 SQIVND, per germline (reference sequence). V shed 10 bases and J 4 bases; nucleotides not matched to a gene: 19. The CDR3, as DNA: TGTGCCACTCTCCCCCCGGACAGGGGTGAGTGGAGCACTGAAGCTTTCTTT. Its translation: CATLPPDRGEWSTEAFF.

In DNA form, the CDR3 reads TGTGCCAGCTCACCTCCTTCAGGGGGGGTAGATACGCAGTATTTT. Protein: CASSPPSGGVDTQYF. V is TRBV18 and J is TRBJ2-3, with D possibly being TRBD1 or TRBD2 (7 bases each). The CDR3 loop spans 15 amino acids. Trimming left V 3 bases short and J 5 bases short, with 15 bases between. In germline, CDR1 is KGHSH, CDR2 LQKENI.

CDR3 amino acids: CASSPHGGTHNEQFF. DNA of the CDR3: TGTGCCAGCAGCCCCCACGGGGGGACTCACAATGAGCAGTTCTTC. J is TRBJ2-1 and V is TRBV7-9; 7 bases are a match to TRBD2. The V and J ends lost 5 bases and 5 bases, in that order; junction bases with no gene match: 9. Germline V gene data show CDR1 as SEHNR and CDR2 as FQNEAQ (reference sequence). There are 15 residues in the CDR3. Together with reference TRBV7-9 and TRBJ2-1, the CDR3 gives the full variable domain: DTGVSQNPRHKITKRGQNVTFRCDPISEHNRLYWYRQTLGQGPEFLTYFQNEAQLEKSRLLSDRFSAERPKGSFSTLEIQRTEQGDSAMYLCASSPHGGTHNEQFFGPGTRLTVL.

Details on this clone: A read error may account for a junction end that differs from germline. J is TRBJ1-1 and V is TRBV11-3; the D is unclear. This CDR3 is built from 13 residues. Looked up from germline, CDR1 is SGHNT and CDR2 is YENEEA. The CDR3 DNA follows: TGTGCCAGCAGCTTAGATCAAGGTACTGTAGCTTTCTTT. Amino acids: CASSLDQGTVAFF.

The chain recombines TRBV30 with TRBJ2-3; 11 positions agree with TRBD2. The CDR3 loop spans 16 amino acids. Germline V gives CDR1 GTSNPN, CDR2 SVGIG (reference sequence). J lost 9 bases, V lost 3 bases, and 14 bases had no gene match. In DNA, the CDR3 is TGTGCCTGGAGCGAGATGACTAGCGGGAATTCTTGCACGCAGTATTTT. It codes for CAWSEMTSGNSCTQYF.

The V and J genes are TRBV27 and TRBJ2-2; D might be TRBD1 or TRBD2, each matching 5 bases. The CDR3 runs to 18 residues. With 6 bases removed from V and 7 bases from J, the gap between germline ends came to 27 bases. Germline assignment: CDR1 MNHEY and CDR2 SMNVEV (reference sequence). The CDR3 nucleotides are TGTGCCAGCAGGTCCTTTCGCCCCGGGACCCCAGAGGGCGGGGAGCTGTTTTTT. This translates into CASRSFRPGTPEGGELFF.

The J gene is TRBJ2-2, the V gene TRBV6-6; 7 bases line up with TRBD1. After removal of 6 bases from V and 1 base from J, the junction contained 5 bases not matched to a gene. The CDR3 has 15 amino acids. CDR1 and CDR2 (germline): MNHNY, SVGAGI (reference sequence). The CDR3 DNA is TGTGCCAGCAGCTCCGGACAGGAGAACACCGGGGAGCTGTTTTTT. It codes for CASSSGQENTGELFF.

This clone was counted once. The chain recombines TRBV7-2 with TRBJ1-1; perhaps TRBD1 as D (5 bases). CDR1 SGHTA and CDR2 FQGNSA come from the germline V gene. Deletions cut 5 bases from V and 5 bases from J, with 18 bases between. CDR3 length: 15 amino acids. The chain's CDR3 is CASSRPDGGWTEAFF. CDR3 sequence (DNA): TGTGCCAGCAGCAGGCCGGACGGGGGGTGGACTGAAGCTTTCTTT.

The rearrangement uses TRBV5-1 and TRBJ2-2; 10 bases line up with TRBD2. This CDR3 contains 16 residues. J lost 2 bases, V lost 4 bases, and 5 bases had no gene match. Germline loops: CDR1 SGHRS, CDR2 YFSETQ. The CDR3 DNA reads as TGCGCCAGCAGCCCCGGGACTAGCGTTAACACCGGGGAGCTGTTTTTT. It yields the protein CASSPGTSVNTGELFF. Based on the CDR3 plus reference TRBV5-1 and TRBJ2-2, the full variable domain is KAGVTQTPRYLIKTRGQQVTLSCSPISGHRSVSWYQQTPGQGLQFLFEYFSETQRNKGNFPGRFSGRQFSNSRSEMNVSTLELGDSALYLCASSPGTSVNTGELFFGEGSRLTVL.

The chain couples TRBV7-3 to TRBJ2-3, with 7 bases identical to TRBD1. This CDR3 is built from 19 residues. The V segment lost 5 bases and the J segment 4 bases; nucleotides outside the gene matches: 21. The germline CDR1 and CDR2 sequences are SGHTA and FQGTGA. CDR3 region: CASSLGAPPGQHNSDTQYF. The CDR3 region has the DNA TGTGCCAGCAGCCTCGGGGCCCCCCCGGGACAGCATAATTCAGATACGCAGTATTTT.

This clone has just one count. This chain connects TRBV7-9 to TRBJ2-5; TRBD2 agrees at 7 bases. Germline V gives CDR1 SEHNR, CDR2 FQNEAQ (reference sequence). The CDR3 is 19 amino acids. Trimming at V came to 1 base and at J to 5 bases, leaving 19 bases not matched to a gene. This CDR3 reads CASSLGPGEREIEGETQYF. CDR3 nucleotide sequence: TGTGCCAGCAGCTTAGGCCCTGGAGAGCGGGAAATAGAAGGGGAGACCCAGTACTTC.

The CDR3 DNA sequence: TGTGCCAGCAGCTTCCAACCGGGCCGACAGCACTACAATGAGCAGTTCTTC. Translation gives CASSFQPGRQHYNEQFF. This rearrangement joins TRBV5-4 to TRBJ2-1; weak D call: TRBD1 (5 bases). Trimming removed 2 bases at V and 3 bases at J, with 18 bases between. Germline values: CDR1 SGHNT, CDR2 YYREEE (reference sequence). CDR3 length: 17 amino acids.

CDR3 DNA sequence: TGTGCCAGCAGCTTGCCGCCGGGACAGGGATACGAGCAGTACTTC. This gives the protein CASSLPPGQGYEQYF. The gene calls are TRBV13 and TRBJ2-7; 9 bases are a match to TRBD1. Germline V lookup: CDR1 PRHDT, CDR2 FYEKMQ (reference sequence). Trimming took 3 bases from V and 4 from J; bases not matched to a gene: 7. The CDR3 extends over 15 amino acids.

The rearrangement links TRBV10-3 to TRBJ1-2; 7 bases are a match to TRBD1. The junction had 9 bases not matched to a gene; V was cut back by 6 bases and J by 8 bases. This CDR3 is built from 13 residues. Germline-derived CDR1 and CDR2 are ENHRY and SYGVKD. CDR3 in amino acids: CAIRIEGARGYTF. The CDR3 DNA reads as TGTGCCATCAGGATCGAGGGGGCGCGCGGCTACACCTTC.

This clone has a single count. This sequence joins TRBV21-1 and TRBJ2-4; the DNA was not used to check the table's D call, TRBD2. TRBV21-1 is a recognized pseudogene. The CDR3 consists of 14 residues. The CDR3 region has the DNA TGTGCCAGCACCCGGGGGGTAGGCAAAAACATTCAGTACTTC. This encodes CASTRGVGKNIQYF.

The chain combines TRBV5-1 with TRBJ1-1; D not certain. V was cut by 0 bases and J by 1 base, with 4 bases left in between. CDR1 and CDR2 (germline): SGHRS, YFSETQ. The CDR3 sequence is 13 residues long. The CDR3 loop reads CASSLEENTEAFF. In nucleotides, the CDR3 is TGCGCCAGCAGCTTGGAAGAGAACACTGAAGCTTTCTTT.